Listed below are T cell receptor beta chains from one sample, sequenced in a study of blood T cell repertoires in COVID-19. The repertoire was sequenced with immunoSEQ multiplex PCR; TCRdb's copy has only in-frame clones and lacks some. The sample has approximately 350,000 clones; roughly 87% are singletons. Sequenced material: PBMCs or T cells enriched from blood (not recorded which). The receptors here all came from a woman between 50 and 59 years old who had recovered from COVID-19. The CDR3 runs from the conserved cysteine through the conserved F or W. A D gene is named only where the DNA matches it firmly. Not every row has a clone size; where given, it reads once, few, many or a size class.

.	15	TRBV27	TRBJ2-1	TRBD2	TGTGCCAGCAGTTTAACTAGCGGGAGTCCCCATGAGCAGTTCTTC	CASSLTSGSPHEQFF
.	13	TRBV28	TRBJ2-1	.	TGTGCCAGCAGTTACGCGAGGAACAATGAGCAGTTCTTC	CASSYARNNEQFF
.	14	TRBV7-2	TRBJ1-2	.	TGTGCCAGCAGTTTAATCCAGGGTCCCTATGGCTACACCTTC	CASSLIQGPYGYTF
.	13	TRBV19	TRBJ2-2	.	TGTGCCAGTAGTATAAACCGGGGTGGGTGGCTGTTTTTT	CASSINRGGWLFF
many	12	TRBV29-1	TRBJ2-1	.	TGCAGCGACCTCCCAGGAAGGAATGAGCAGTTCTTC	CSDLPGRNEQFF
once	15	TRBV3-1/TRBV3-2	TRBJ2-1	.	TGTGCCAGCAGCCATGGTCTTGGGAGTAACAATGAGCAGTTCTTC	CASSHGLGSNNEQFF
.	14	TRBV5-8	TRBJ1-3	.	TGTGCCAGCAGCGCCCCGGGACAACGAAACACCATATATTTT	CASSAPGQRNTIYF
.	16	TRBV11-3	TRBJ2-5	TRBD2	TGTGCCAGCAGCTTGTGGGGCGGGGGGGATTCAGAGACCCAGTACTTC	CASSLWGGGDSETQYF
.	14	TRBV5-1	TRBJ2-1	.	TGCGCCAGCAGCTTGGACTCTCCCTGGAATGAGCAGTTCTTC	CASSLDSPWNEQFF
.	17	TRBV7-6	TRBJ1-3	TRBD1	TGTGCCAGCAGCCGCCGTGGACAGGCAAACTCTGGAAACACCATATATTTT	CASSRRGQANSGNTIYF
once	14	TRBV3-1/TRBV3-2	TRBJ1-1	.	TGTGCCAGCAGCCGGTTAACAGGAGACACTGAAGCTTTCTTT	CASSRLTGDTEAFF
.	18	TRBV15	TRBJ2-7	.	TGTGCCACCAGCAGAGACCCCCGGGAAGGACGGTTCTCCTACGAGCAGTACTTC	CATSRDPREGRFSYEQYF
.	13	TRBV6-6	TRBJ2-1	.	TGTGCCAGCAGGCGGGGAGAGACCAATGAGCAGTTCTTC	CASRRGETNEQFF
.	18	TRBV6-2/TRBV6-3	TRBJ1-6	TRBD1	TGTGCCAGCAGTTACTCACCGGGACAGAGCTCCTATAATTCACCCCTCCACTTT	CASSYSPGQSSYNSPLHF
.	14	TRBV19	TRBJ2-7	.	TGTGCCAGTAGTGAACAGACAGGATTCGGGGAGCAGTACTTC	CASSEQTGFGEQYF
.	12	TRBV3-1/TRBV3-2	TRBJ1-2	TRBD1	TGTGCCAGCAGCCTGGGGACAGGGTTTTCCACCTTC	CASSLGTGFSTF
once	15	TRBV6-4	TRBJ2-2	TRBD2	TGTGCCAGCAGTGAAGGCGGGACTAGCACCGGGGAGCTGTTTTTT	CASSEGGTSTGELFF
.	15	TRBV9	TRBJ1-2	.	TGTGCCAGCAGCGTAGAAGTCGACAGGAACTATGGCTACACCTTC	CASSVEVDRNYGYTF
.	14	TRBV10-3	TRBJ2-5	TRBD1	TGTGCCATCAGGGGGGACAGGGGAAAGGAGACCCAGTACTTC	CAIRGDRGKETQYF
.	15	TRBV15	TRBJ1-1	.	TGTGCCACCAGCAGAGATTCCGGGGTTGGAACTGAAGCTTTCTTT	CATSRDSGVGTEAFF
.	16	TRBV18	TRBJ1-5	.	TGTGCCAGCTCACCTTCCACAGGGCAAGGGAATCAGCCCCAGCATTTT	CASSPSTGQGNQPQHF
.	12	TRBV10-3	TRBJ1-2	TRBD1	TGTGCCACGGGACAGGGGGACCGGGGCTACACCTTC	CATGQGDRGYTF
.	14	TRBV7-2	TRBJ2-5	TRBD2	TGTGCCAGCAGGGTAGCGGGACCTGGGGAGACCCAGTACTTC	CASRVAGPGETQYF
.	15	TRBV2	TRBJ1-2	.	TGTGCCAGCAGTGAAGTTGCAGGGTTAAACTATGGCTACACCTTC	CASSEVAGLNYGYTF
.	14	TRBV5-5	TRBJ1-2	.	TGTGCCAGCAGCGGGGGACTGCAGAACTATGGCTACACCTTC	CASSGGLQNYGYTF
.	14	TRBV5-1	TRBJ1-4	TRBD1	TGCGCCAGCGCCCCGGGACAGGGGAAAGAAAAACTGTTTTTT	CASAPGQGKEKLFF